Following are 15 T cell receptor beta chains from one sample sequenced in a study of graft-versus-host responses after intestinal transplantation. Antigens of these TCRs are unknown. Measured with immunoSEQ multiplex PCR; TCRdb has only the in-frame clones, and not every one. Here the sample spans some 90,000 clones, just under 95% being singletons. Here the sequenced sample was unstimulated CD4+ T cells sorted from spleen or lymph node cells, taken before intestinal transplant. These receptors were collected from a human donor who received an intestinal transplant.

This clone was seen a single time. The V and J genes are TRBV28 and TRBJ2-1; TRBD1 matches 8 bases. After removal of 5 bases from V and 4 bases from J, the junction contained 4 bases not matched to a gene. The CDR3 is 14 residues long. Germline V gene data show CDR1 as MDHEN and CDR2 as SYDVKM. The CDR3 DNA sequence: TGTGCCAGCAGTGGACAGGGTCGGTACAATGAGCAGTTCTTC. Protein sequence: CASSGQGRYNEQFF.

This clone was counted only a few times. The chain employs TRBV9 and TRBJ2-2, with 7 bases identical to TRBD2. With 0 bases clipped from V and 1 base from J, the junction kept 6 bases outside the gene matches. CDR1 SGDLS and CDR2 YYNGEE come from the germline V gene. This CDR3 region has 17 residues. The CDR3 spells CASSVVSGRGNTGELFF. CDR3 nucleotide sequence: TGTGCCAGCAGCGTAGTATCGGGGAGGGGGAACACCGGGGAGCTGTTTTTT.

The rearrangement joins TRBV7-6 to TRBJ2-5; TRBD1 or TRBD2 may be the D gene (5 bases each). Germline V gene lookup returns CDR1 SGHVS and CDR2 FNYEAQ. The CDR3 consists of 14 residues. The V end lost 5 bases, the J end lost 1 base, and 11 bases lay between the germline ends. CDR3 amino acids: CASSTRGPQETQYF. In nucleotides, the CDR3 is TGTGCCAGCAGCACGAGGGGCCCCCAAGAGACCCAGTACTTC.

The chain combines TRBV7-9 with TRBJ2-7, with a tentative D call TRBD2 (6 bases). Trimming pared 4 bases from V and 3 bases from J, leaving 13 bases between. The CDR3 extends over 14 amino acids. The germline V gene has CDR1 SEHNR and CDR2 FQNEAQ (reference sequence). The CDR3 is CASSSKGGNYEQYF. The DNA of the CDR3 is TGTGCCAGCAGCTCCAAGGGAGGAAACTACGAGCAGTACTTC.

The genes are TRBV6-4 and TRBJ2-7; no clear D gene. Between the trimmed V and J ends, which lost 2 bases and 2 bases, there was a span of 1 base. The CDR3 runs 11 residues. Germline V lookup: CDR1 MRHNA, CDR2 SNTAGT. CDR3 nucleotide sequence: TGTGCCAGCAGTGACACCTACGAGCAGTACTTC. Its protein product is CASSDTYEQYF.

V gene TRBV4-2 combines with J gene TRBJ1-2; the D is unclear. Germline V CDR1 and CDR2: LGHNA, YNFKEQ. V dropped 1 base and J dropped 3 bases, with 12 bases sitting between them. CDR3 length equals 15 residues. DNA of the CDR3: TGTGCCAGCAGCCAAGGTCAAAGCCCCTACTATGGCTACACCTTC. Its protein product is CASSQGQSPYYGYTF.

This chain connects TRBV5-1 to TRBJ1-1; 7 positions match TRBD1. The CDR3 covers 14 residues. With V trimmed by 5 bases and J by 6 bases, 10 bases remained unmatched. The germline CDR1 and CDR2 sequences are SGHRS and YFSETQ. The CDR3 nucleotides read TGCGCCAGCAGACAGGGGACGGTGGGCGCTGAAGCTTTCTTT. It is translated as CASRQGTVGAEAFF.

This clone was seen only once. The V call is TRBV5-1, the J call TRBJ2-3; D is possibly TRBD2 (6 bases). Germline loops: CDR1 SGHRS, CDR2 YFSETQ. V was clipped by 0 bases and J by 3 bases, with 8 bases between them. The CDR3 sequence is 14 residues long. The CDR3 DNA sequence: TGCGCCAGCAGCTTGGGCGGGATAACAGATACGCAGTATTTT. Amino acids: CASSLGGITDTQYF.

The chain carries TRBV7-3 and TRBJ2-3; 8 bases are a match to TRBD2. This CDR3 has 13 residues. In germline, CDR1 is SGHTA, CDR2 FQGTGA. With 2 bases clipped from V and 5 bases from J, the junction kept 0 bases outside the gene matches. This CDR3 reads CASSLRGGDTQYF. CDR3 in DNA: TGTGCCAGCAGCTTACGGGGGGGAGATACGCAGTATTTT.

This chain joins TRBV9 and TRBJ2-3; D possibly corresponds to TRBD2 (6 bases). V lost 0 bases to trimming and J lost 2 bases, with 16 bases between them. The CDR3 runs to 17 residues. Per the germline V gene, CDR1 is SGDLS and CDR2 is YYNGEE. DNA of the CDR3: TGTGCCAGCAGCGTAGCAAGCGGGCGGCCTATCACAGATACGCAGTATTTT. Protein: CASSVASGRPITDTQYF.

The chain employs TRBV7-9 and TRBJ1-4; 8 bases map to TRBD1. CDR3 length equals 16 residues. With V trimmed by 5 bases and J by 0 bases, 5 bases remained unmatched. Germline V gene data show CDR1 as SEHNR and CDR2 as FQNEAQ (reference sequence). The CDR3 is CASSLGDRPTNEKLFF. In DNA, the CDR3 is TGTGCCAGCAGCCTTGGGGACAGGCCAACTAATGAAAAACTGTTTTTT.

The J gene is TRBJ2-7, the V gene TRBV7-8; TRBD2 aligns across 10 bases. CDR3 size: 14 residues. The germline V gene encodes CDR1 SGHVS and CDR2 FQNEAQ. With 4 bases clipped from V and 3 bases from J, the junction kept 3 bases outside the gene matches. As DNA, the CDR3 is TGTGCCAGCAGCTACACTAGCGGGAACTACGAGCAGTACTTC. Translating it yields CASSYTSGNYEQYF.

This chain links TRBV6-6 with TRBJ1-2; 8 bases align to TRBD1. This CDR3 has 15 residues. Germline CDR1 is MNHNY and CDR2 is SVGAGI (reference sequence). Trimming at V came to 3 bases and at J to 4 bases, leaving 7 bases not matched to a gene. The CDR3 DNA sequence: TGTGCCAGCAGTTATAGGCAGGGGGCCAGCTATGGCTACACCTTC. Translation gives CASSYRQGASYGYTF.

J is TRBJ2-4 and V is TRBV5-1, with D unclear. CDR1 is SGHRS, CDR2 YFSETQ, per germline. This CDR3 is built from 17 residues. Trimming left V 3 bases short and J 0 bases short, with 16 bases between. CDR3 coding DNA: TGCGCCAGCAGCTACAAGGACCGAACCTTAGCCAAAAACATTCAGTACTTC. Amino acid sequence: CASSYKDRTLAKNIQYF.

This chain joins TRBV5-5 and TRBJ2-7; 7 bases line up with TRBD2. This CDR3 is 17 amino acids long. CDR1 is SGHKS, CDR2 YYEKEE, per germline (reference sequence). Losses at the gene ends were 0 bases for V and 3 bases for J; bases not matched to a gene: 12. This chain's CDR3 is CASSLDPGGGRGYEQYF. As DNA, the CDR3 is TGTGCCAGCAGCTTGGATCCTGGTGGCGGGAGAGGCTACGAGCAGTACTTC.